A single sample gave rise to the 3 T cell receptor beta chains below, sequenced in a study of shared clonotypes between healthy human individuals (dated by TCRdb to about 2020). Library method: the immunoSEQ multiplex PCR assay. TCRdb took this table from immuneACCESS and kept in-frame rearrangements with V and J called. Such tables lack part of the clones; where checked against another copy, unresolved V genes explain under half of the gap, and the rest is unexplained. The sample table shows roughly 650,000 clones, and about 96% are seen once. The top ten constitute less than 0.12% of the sample. CD8 naive samples consisted of CD45RO-negative cells that were positively selected for CCR7, yielding a CD45RA+CCR7+ population without TemRA cells. Material: naive CD8+ T cells sorted from blood. In light of the paper, this sample's cell subset or site label describes: CD45RA+CCR7+. All receptors come from a woman in her thirties in good health.

This clone appeared a few times. The gene calls are TRBV13 and TRBJ1-1; possibly TRBD1 for D (5 bases). The V gene's germline CDR1 is PRHDT and CDR2 FYEKMQ (reference sequence). Trimming left V 2 bases short and J 10 bases short, with 11 bases between. The CDR3 contains 12 residues. CDR3 in DNA: TGTGCCAGCAGCTTATCTATGGGGGGAGCTTTCTTT. Residues: CASSLSMGGAFF. The complete variable domain, with remaining parts taken from reference TRBV13 and TRBJ1-1, reads AAGVIQSPRHLIKEKRETATLKCYPIPRHDTVYWYQQGPGQDPQFLISFYEKMQSDKGSIPDRFSAQQFSDYHSELNMSSLELGDSALYFCASSLSMGGAFFGQGTRLTVV.

J is TRBJ2-2 and V is TRBV29-1; 13 bases agree with TRBD2. The junction had 6 bases not matched to a gene; V was cut back by 7 bases and J by 7 bases. The CDR3 is made up of 14 amino acids. Germline assignment: CDR1 SQVTM and CDR2 ANQGSEA. The CDR3 region has the DNA TGCAGCGCCGAGACTAGCGGGAGGATCGGGGAGCTGTTTTTT. This sequence encodes CSAETSGRIGELFF.

This clone was recorded only once. This rearrangement joins TRBV6-7 to TRBJ2-1, with TRBD2 identical over 7 bases. TRBV6-7 has ORF status, its function being uncertain. This CDR3 region has 17 residues. V lost 0 bases to trimming and J lost 2 bases; unmatched junction nucleotides: 7. The CDR3 DNA follows: TGTGCCAGCAGTTACTCCCGCAAGCGGGACCCCTACAATGAGCAGTTCTTC. Translating gives CASSYSRKRDPYNEQFF.